This T cell receptor beta chain was sequenced for a study of T-cell memory formation after mild COVID-19 (dated by TCRdb to about 2021). Turning to the overall study: Most TCR sequence clusters were specific to one of the two donors. In two donors, T-cell clones that expanded and contracted after mild COVID-19 were tracked by sequencing TCRalpha and TCRbeta repertoires over time. Two young, previously healthy adult volunteers, one female and one male, were included in the cohort.

From the cysteine through the phenylalanine, the CDR3 covers 18 amino acids. Left in the record is the CDR3 DNA by itself, 54 bases read in frame from the first base. Sequences MGHRA (CDR1) and YSYEKL (CDR2) are obtained from the germline V gene. The trim is 1 base for V and 3 bases for J, with a gap of 19 bases between the germline ends. The data were produced on an Illumina NovaSeq 6000. TCRalpha and TCRbeta cDNA libraries were constructed by 5'RACE with constant-segment primers, with sample barcodes and unique molecular identifiers being introduced. RNA was extracted from every sample with Trizol reagent. Amplification of the libraries took two PCR steps, and the second step added a second sample barcode plus Illumina TruSeq adapters. Libraries were sequenced on an Illumina NovaSeq with 2 x 150 bp paired-end reads. Per the source publication's procedure: Demultiplexing of reads and collapsing into UMI-guided consensus sequences were performed with migec v1.2.7. Using mixcr v2.1.11, UMI consensuses were aligned to TRA and TRB V and J templates and then assembled into clonotypes. Expanded or contracted clonotypes were those called significant by both edgeR and NoisET, with noise models trained on biological replicates. edgeR calls used a false discovery rate-adjusted p below 0.01 and a log2 fold-change threshold of 1. As an exploratory analysis of dynamics, max-normalized trajectories of the 1000 most abundant clonotypes were examined with PCA combined with hierarchical clustering. Separately sequenced CD4+ and CD8+ repertoires were used to assign the CD4 or CD8 phenotype of responding clones. Using fastp at Q25 and MiXCR, TCRdb reprocessed the public reads and kept productive beta chains. Rows are unified per CDR3 protein, each entry keeping the most common DNA and genes. The V and J calls shown here were made by TCRdb, not taken from the authors' results. This sample has roughly 350,000 distinct CDR3 sequences in its table, and roughly 15% of those were observed once. The ten largest clones add up to about 20% of the sample.

Ficoll-Paque density gradient centrifugation was used to isolate PBMCs. General findings and caveats noted by the study authors: Contracting CD4+ clones were located mainly in the CM and EM memory subsets, whereas CD8+ clones were found to be enriched in EMRA. Some responding clones were found in pre-infection memory, which suggests that pre-existing cross-reactive memory T cells took part in the SARS-CoV-2 response. SARS-CoV-2 specificity of the second-wave clones peaking on day 37 was not confirmed. Clones contracting from day 15 to 85 had balanced CD4/CD8 phenotypes, while a second wave expanding from day 15 to 37 was biased towards CD4+. Only a couple of mild cases were covered in the study, and larger cohorts including severe cases with pre-infection samples were considered necessary.

A word on this clonotype: Its antigen is still unknown. There are no base qualities to consult, and no much larger clone falls within one base.

The sequence was obtained from a man aged 18 to 35 who had mild COVID-19 (a few samples of this study predate the infection). The sample titles of this study are shuffled in the database, so cell type and time point are left out; the donor was told from shared clones. The sample comprised PBMCs or a T cell subset sorted from them (not recorded which). The chain is encoded by TRBV4-1 joined to TRBJ2-1; the D segment could be TRBD1, given 7 matching bases. The nucleotides read TGCGCCAGCAGCCAAGTTTATCTCAGGGGGGCCATCTACAATGAGCAGTTCTTC. Its protein is CASSQVYLRGAIYNEQFF.